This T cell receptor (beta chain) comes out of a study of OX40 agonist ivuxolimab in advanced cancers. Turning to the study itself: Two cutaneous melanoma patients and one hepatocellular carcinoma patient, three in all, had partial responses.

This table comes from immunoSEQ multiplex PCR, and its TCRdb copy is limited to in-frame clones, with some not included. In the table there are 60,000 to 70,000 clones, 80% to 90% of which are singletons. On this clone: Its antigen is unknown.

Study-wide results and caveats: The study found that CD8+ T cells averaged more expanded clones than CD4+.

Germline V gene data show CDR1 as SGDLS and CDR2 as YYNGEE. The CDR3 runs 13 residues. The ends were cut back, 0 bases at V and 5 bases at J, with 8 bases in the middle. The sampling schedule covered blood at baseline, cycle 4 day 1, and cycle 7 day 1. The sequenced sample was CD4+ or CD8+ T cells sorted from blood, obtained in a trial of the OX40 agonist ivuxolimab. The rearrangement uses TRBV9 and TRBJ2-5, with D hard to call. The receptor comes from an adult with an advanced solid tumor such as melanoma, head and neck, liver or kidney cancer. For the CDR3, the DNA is TGTGCCAGCAGCGTAGAGGGCCGGGAGACCCAGTACTTC. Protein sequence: CASSVEGRETQYF. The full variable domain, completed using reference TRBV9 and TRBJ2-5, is DSGVTQTPKHLITATGQRVTLRCSPRSGDLSVYWYQQSLDQGLQFLIQYYNGEERAKGNILERFSAQQFPDLHSELNLSSLELGDSALYFCASSVEGRETQYFGPGTRLLVL.